This T cell receptor (beta chain) was obtained from a study of T cell changes during pregnancy in multiple sclerosis. The table came from immunoSEQ multiplex PCR; TCRdb's copy has only in-frame clones and leaves some out. The sample has roughly 69,000 clones; 90% to 95% are singletons. Germline V CDR1 and CDR2: LNHNV, YYDKDF (reference sequence). V shed 3 bases and J shed 5 bases, with 13 bases lying between them. This CDR3 has 15 amino acids. Source: CD4+ T cells from peripheral blood mononuclear cells, taken in the third trimester of pregnancy. This receptor was identified in a female donor in good health, enrolled as a control in a pregnancy study. The chain combines TRBV15 with TRBJ1-4, with D maybe TRBD1 (6 bases). CDR3 DNA: TGTGCCACCAGCAGCGCCGGGACACGAAATGAAAAACTGTTTTTT. The encoded protein is CATSSAGTRNEKLFF.